Below, 25 T cell receptor beta chains from the same sample are listed, as sequenced in a study of cytomegalovirus exposure and HLA in healthy donors. PCR used 60 Vbeta primers and 13 Jbeta primers. Measured with immunoSEQ multiplex PCR; TCRdb has only the in-frame clones, and not every one. The table shows about 130,000 clones, with around four fifths occurring only once. Sequenced sample: PBMCs. The receptors originated from a woman aged 40 to 55 in good health and CMV-seropositive.

The V gene is TRBV13, the J gene TRBJ1-2; D remains unclear. The CDR3 is made up of 15 amino acids. V lost 9 bases to trimming and J lost 5 bases, with 22 bases between them. Germline V gene data show CDR1 as PRHDT and CDR2 as FYEKMQ (reference sequence). For the CDR3, the DNA is TGTGCCAGTTATGTGTCGGGGAACCGACCTTATGGCTACACCTTC. Its protein product is CASYVSGNRPYGYTF.

The chain recombines TRBV5-1 with TRBJ2-5; the match to TRBD2 covers 9 bases. The CDR3 loop spans 15 amino acids. From germline, CDR1 is SGHRS and CDR2 YFSETQ. Trimming at V came to 1 base and at J to 4 bases, leaving 5 bases not matched to a gene. The CDR3 DNA is TGCGCCAGCAGCTTGTTAGAAGCGGGAGGAGAGACCCAGTACTTC. Translated: CASSLLEAGGETQYF.

This sequence joins TRBV30 and TRBJ1-4; 7 bases are a match to TRBD1. Germline CDR1 and CDR2: GTSNPN and SVGIG (reference sequence). J lost 8 bases, V lost 5 bases, and 17 bases had no gene match. This CDR3 contains 16 residues. CDR3 loop: CAWALGQSTSIEKLFF. In DNA, the CDR3 is TGTGCCTGGGCCCTGGGACAGTCAACCAGTATAGAAAAACTGTTTTTT.

The chain joins TRBV28 to TRBJ2-2, with 10 bases identical to TRBD1. This CDR3 is 16 amino acids long. V gave up 6 bases and J gave up 2 bases; unmatched junction bases: 6. Looked up from germline, CDR1 is MDHEN and CDR2 is SYDVKM. CDR3 amino acids: CASSTDRGLNTGELFF. CDR3 DNA sequence: TGTGCCAGCAGCACCGACAGGGGGCTAAACACCGGGGAGCTGTTTTTT.

J is TRBJ2-5 and V is TRBV5-1; D is undetermined. The CDR3 is made up of 13 amino acids. V lost 6 bases, J lost 1 base, and 10 bases lay in between. Germline V gene data show CDR1 as SGHRS and CDR2 as YFSETQ. CDR3 region: CASNPGFQETQYF. In DNA, the CDR3 is TGCGCCAGCAATCCAGGTTTCCAAGAGACCCAGTACTTC.

The chain employs TRBV6-1 and TRBJ2-5; D possibly corresponds to TRBD2 (6 bases). The end of the DNA fits TRBJ2-7 better, so the J call may be wrong. The CDR3 spans 12 residues. Germline values: CDR1 MNHNS, CDR2 SASEGT. The CDR3 sequence is CASFGDSSEQYF. The CDR3 coding sequence is TGTGCCAGCTTTGGGGACTCTTCCGAGCAGTACTTC.

The rearrangement links TRBV25-1 to TRBJ2-7; possibly TRBD1 for D (5 bases). CDR1 and CDR2 from the germline V gene are MGHDK and SYGVNS. The CDR3 runs 17 residues. V lost 0 bases, J lost 2 bases, and 17 bases lay in between. The CDR3 region is CASSEYLSGKGPYEQYF. The CDR3 bases are TGTGCCAGCAGTGAATACCTGTCAGGGAAAGGGCCCTACGAGCAGTACTTC.

This clone was counted between two and nine times. V gene TRBV15 combines with J gene TRBJ2-1; no reliable D call. Germline V gene sequence: CDR1 LNHNV, CDR2 YYDKDF (reference sequence). This CDR3 contains 14 residues. The V end lost 1 base, the J end lost 7 bases, and 11 bases lay between the germline ends. CDR3 sequence reads: CATSRGLDPNEQFF. CDR3 nucleotides: TGTGCCACCAGCAGAGGACTTGACCCTAATGAGCAGTTCTTC.

The chain has TRBV2 and TRBJ2-7; perhaps TRBD2 as D (5 bases). Germline-derived CDR1 and CDR2 are SNHLY and FYNNEI. This CDR3 contains 12 residues. V gave up 6 bases and J gave up 3 bases, with 9 bases separating them. CDR3 DNA sequence: TGTGCCAGCAGCCTAGCAATCTACGAGCAGTACTTC. It yields the protein CASSLAIYEQYF.

This clone was observed once. J is TRBJ1-4 and V is TRBV29-1; 7 bases fit TRBD1. CDR1 and CDR2 from the germline V gene are SQVTM and ANQGSEA. V lost 2 bases, J lost 8 bases, and 5 bases stayed unmatched. The CDR3 spans 13 residues. The DNA of the CDR3 is TGCAGCGTTGAAAAACAGGGGCAGGAAAAACTGTTTTTT. Protein product: CSVEKQGQEKLFF.

The rearrangement links TRBV7-8 to TRBJ2-2, with 11 nucleotides matching TRBD2. J gave up 2 bases and V 3 bases, and 11 bases lay outside the gene matches. The CDR3 length is 19 residues. Germline CDR1 reads SGHVS; CDR2 reads FQNEAQ. CDR3 bases: TGTGCCAGCAGCTTGGCCCCGGGACTAGCGGAGCTTAACACCGGGGAGCTGTTTTTT. Its translation: CASSLAPGLAELNTGELFF.

The chain employs TRBV23-1 and TRBJ1-5; D gene ambiguous. TRBV23-1 is filed as an ORF, its function uncertain. The CDR3 has 17 residues. The V end lost 3 bases, the J end lost 0 bases, and 15 bases lay between the germline ends. The CDR3 loop is CASSHQDKKYSNQPQHF. CDR3 nucleotides: TGCGCCAGCAGTCATCAAGACAAGAAGTATAGCAATCAGCCCCAGCATTTT.

The chain has TRBV2 and TRBJ2-1; D is ambiguous. The CDR3 is made up of 14 amino acids. Germline V gene lookup returns CDR1 SNHLY and CDR2 FYNNEI. The V and J ends lost 1 base and 9 bases respectively, with 13 bases between them. The CDR3 loop is CASSEGIPGSEQFF. The CDR3 bases are TGTGCCAGCAGTGAAGGAATCCCCGGGTCTGAGCAGTTCTTC.

The sample holds one count of this clone. This chain joins TRBV5-8 and TRBJ2-7; 11 bases are shared with TRBD1. Unmatched junction bases numbered 4, after V lost 0 bases and J lost 2 bases. The CDR3 is 16 amino acids. Germline CDR1 and CDR2: SGHTS and YDEGEE. Written as DNA, the CDR3 is TGTGCCAGCAGCTTGGCCTTGGACAGGGGGCCCTACGAGCAGTACTTC. Its translation is CASSLALDRGPYEQYF. Based on the CDR3 plus reference TRBV5-8 and TRBJ2-7, the full variable domain is EAGVTQSPTHLIKTRGQQATLRCSPISGHTSVYWYQQALGLGLQFLLWYDEGEERNRGNFPPRFSGRQFPNYSSELNVNALELEDSALYLCASSLALDRGPYEQYFGPGTRLTVT.

The genes are TRBV15 and TRBJ1-1; D is uncertain. This CDR3 comprises 14 residues. V was trimmed by 5 bases and J by 1 base, leaving 11 bases between them. Germline-derived CDR1 and CDR2 are LNHNV and YYDKDF (reference sequence). The CDR3 sequence: CATSPRERNTEAFF. As DNA, the CDR3 is TGTGCCACCAGCCCCCGTGAGAGGAACACTGAAGCTTTCTTT.

The chain uses TRBV19 and TRBJ2-3; 7 bases agree with TRBD1. Germline CDR1 and CDR2: LNHDA and SQIVND (reference sequence). This CDR3 region has 14 residues. J was trimmed by 6 bases and V by 5 bases; bases with no gene match: 8. The CDR3 protein is CASSSGQPLDTQYF. CDR3 sequence (DNA): TGTGCCAGTAGTTCGGGACAGCCTTTGGATACGCAGTATTTT.

V usage is TRBV5-1 and J usage is TRBJ2-7; D is ambiguous. The V gene's germline CDR1 is SGHRS and CDR2 YFSETQ. Trimming removed 4 bases from V and 7 bases from J, with 15 bases in between. This CDR3 spans 13 amino acids. CDR3 sequence (DNA): TGCGCCAGCAGCGAGGCTACCTCCGGGGAGCAGTACTTC. It encodes CASSEATSGEQYF.

The table lists this clone with a count of one. This rearrangement joins TRBV5-4 to TRBJ2-3, with D maybe TRBD2 (6 bases). The V and J ends lost 5 bases and 5 bases respectively, with 21 bases between them. CDR3 size: 16 residues. Germline CDR1 SGHNT, CDR2 YYREEE (reference sequence). CDR3 protein: CASSFRLGGRGDTQYF. Written as DNA, the CDR3 is TGTGCCAGCAGTTTTCGGCTGGGGGGTCGCGGAGATACGCAGTATTTT.

V usage is TRBV28 and J usage is TRBJ2-5; weak D call: TRBD1 (5 bases). Germline loops: CDR1 MDHEN, CDR2 SYDVKM. V lost 2 bases and J lost 5, with 12 bases in between. This CDR3 has 14 residues. CDR3 protein: CASSLRGRSETQYF. CDR3 DNA: TGTGCCAGCAGTTTAAGGGGTAGGAGTGAGACCCAGTACTTC. Looking up the rest from reference TRBV28 and TRBJ2-5 gives the full variable domain: DVKVTQSSRYLVKRTGEKVFLECVQDMDHENMFWYRQDPGLGLRLIYFSYDVKMKEKGDIPEGYSVSREKKERFSLILESASTNQTSMYLCASSLRGRSETQYFGPGTRLLVL.

This clone was detected only once. The chain carries TRBV9 and TRBJ1-2; D perhaps matches TRBD1 (6 bases). Trimming cost V 3 bases and J 6 bases, with 24 bases left between them. CDR1 and CDR2 (germline): SGDLS, YYNGEE. The CDR3 covers 17 residues. CDR3: CASSGLPGHSSFNGYTF. CDR3 nucleotides: TGTGCCAGCAGCGGACTCCCGGGACACTCATCCTTCAATGGCTACACCTTC. Full variable domain (outside the CDR3, taken from reference TRBV9 and TRBJ1-2): DSGVTQTPKHLITATGQRVTLRCSPRSGDLSVYWYQQSLDQGLQFLIQYYNGEERAKGNILERFSAQQFPDLHSELNLSSLELGDSALYFCASSGLPGHSSFNGYTFGSGTRLTVV.

The chain employs TRBV5-5 and TRBJ1-2, with 7 bases aligning to TRBD1. The CDR3 runs 16 residues. After removal of 5 bases from V and 2 bases from J, the junction contained 12 bases not matched to a gene. Germline V gene data show CDR1 as SGHKS and CDR2 as YYEKEE (reference sequence). The CDR3: CASSRAGQEKNYGYTF. The CDR3 DNA sequence: TGTGCCAGCAGTCGTGCCGGACAGGAGAAGAACTATGGCTACACCTTC.

This clone came up once. The rearrangement uses TRBV6-1 and TRBJ2-3, with 7 bases matching TRBD1. The length of the CDR3 is 14 residues. V was pared by 6 bases and J by 4 bases, with 7 bases of the junction left unmatched. Germline V gene lookup returns CDR1 MNHNS and CDR2 SASEGT. This CDR3 reads CASSPDRVSDTQYF. The CDR3 coding sequence is TGTGCCAGCAGCCCCGACAGGGTGTCAGATACGCAGTATTTT.

This sequence joins TRBV19 and TRBJ2-1; a weak D match, TRBD1 (7 bases). There are 12 residues in the CDR3. Trimming removed 7 bases from V and 7 bases from J, with 11 bases in between. Germline V gene data show CDR1 as LNHDA and CDR2 as SQIVND (reference sequence). This chain's CDR3 is CASNQGGNEQFF. The CDR3 nucleotides are TGTGCCAGTAATCAGGGGGGTAATGAGCAGTTCTTC.

The J gene is TRBJ1-1, the V gene TRBV9; TRBD1 aligns across 8 bases. The CDR3 covers 15 residues. Germline CDR1 is SGDLS and CDR2 is YYNGEE. Trimming removed 4 bases from V and 11 bases from J; junction bases left unmatched: 16. This CDR3 is CASSPIDRGYVGAFF. In nucleotides, the CDR3 is TGTGCCAGCAGCCCGATCGACAGGGGTTACGTTGGGGCTTTCTTT. Drawing the rest from reference TRBV9 and TRBJ1-1, the complete variable domain is DSGVTQTPKHLITATGQRVTLRCSPRSGDLSVYWYQQSLDQGLQFLIQYYNGEERAKGNILERFSAQQFPDLHSELNLSSLELGDSALYFCASSPIDRGYVGAFFGQGTRLTVV.

The J gene is TRBJ2-7, the V gene TRBV30, with 8 bases identical to TRBD1. CDR3 length: 15 amino acids. The V gene end was trimmed by 0 bases and the J gene end by 3 bases; junction bases not matched to a gene: 7. Per germline, CDR1 GTSNPN and CDR2 SVGIG (reference sequence). The CDR3 protein is CAWSVVSGGFYEQYF. The CDR3, as DNA: TGTGCCTGGAGTGTAGTGTCAGGGGGCTTCTACGAGCAGTACTTC.